What follows are 10 T cell receptor beta chains derived from one specimen sequenced in a study of cytomegalovirus exposure and HLA in healthy donors. The study ran its PCR with 60 Vbeta and 13 Jbeta primers. Here immunoSEQ multiplex PCR was the method, and the copy in TCRdb shows in-frame clones only, minus some. In the table there are about 200,000 clones, 65% to 85% of which are singletons. The sample was PBMCs. These receptors were collected from a boy aged 2-15 years in good health and CMV-seronegative.

The chain has TRBV18 and TRBJ1-6; 10 nucleotides agree with TRBD1. V trimming: 6 bases; J trimming: 1 base; junction bases outside the gene matches: 9. Germline V gives CDR1 KGHSH, CDR2 LQKENI. The CDR3 has 18 residues. The CDR3 loop is CASSPPRQGASYNSPLHF. The CDR3 coding sequence is TGTGCCAGCTCCCCCCCAAGACAGGGGGCTTCCTATAATTCACCCCTCCACTTT.

This rearrangement joins TRBV5-1 to TRBJ2-1, with 7 bases identical to TRBD2. Germline CDR1 reads SGHRS; CDR2 reads YFSETQ. The CDR3 covers 17 residues. Trimming removed 4 bases from V and 4 bases from J; junction bases left unmatched: 14. The CDR3 loop reads CASSAALAPRNYNEQFF. The CDR3 region has the DNA TGCGCCAGCAGCGCAGCACTAGCGCCACGCAATTACAATGAGCAGTTCTTC.

The chain employs TRBV4-2 and TRBJ1-4; no clear D gene. Germline CDR1 reads LGHNA; CDR2 reads YNFKEQ. The V end lost 1 base, the J end lost 11 bases, and 5 bases lay between the germline ends. This CDR3 spans 11 amino acids. The CDR3 loop reads CASSQAFKLFF. The CDR3 DNA follows: TGTGCCAGCAGCCAAGCTTTTAAACTGTTTTTT.

V is TRBV4-1 and J is TRBJ2-4, with 8 bases identical to TRBD1. Germline CDR1 reads MGHRA; CDR2 reads YSYEKL. Trimming removed 1 base from V and 8 bases from J; junction bases left unmatched: 19. The CDR3 contains 19 residues. In DNA, the CDR3 is TGCGCCAGCAGCCAAGGCCAACCGGCAGGGGGCGAGGAAGGGGACATTCAGTACTTC. Protein: CASSQGQPAGGEEGDIQYF.

V usage is TRBV4-3 and J usage is TRBJ2-3, with 10 bases matching TRBD2. The CDR3 totals 16 residues. In germline, CDR1 is LGHNA, CDR2 YSLEER. J gave up 0 bases and V 3 bases, and 3 bases lay outside the gene matches. The CDR3 DNA sequence: TGCGCCAGCAGCCATAAAGCGGGGGGGAGCACAGATACGCAGTATTTT. It encodes CASSHKAGGSTDTQYF.

V usage is TRBV7-6 and J usage is TRBJ1-6; the D gene is possibly TRBD1 (5 bases). Trimming cost V 11 bases and J 9 bases, with 11 bases left between them. The germline V gene has CDR1 SGHVS and CDR2 FNYEAQ. This CDR3 has 11 residues. In DNA form, the CDR3 reads TGTGCCCCGCCTAGGGGTTCACCCCTCCACTTT. Translating it yields CAPPRGSPLHF.

This chain links TRBV7-9 with TRBJ1-1; weak D call: TRBD1 (6 bases). V gave up 5 bases and J gave up 3 bases, with 19 bases separating them. Germline CDR1 is SEHNR and CDR2 is FQNEAQ (reference sequence). The CDR3 length is 16 residues. The CDR3 DNA follows: TGTGCCAGCAGCCCGGACAGAATAAGGAAGGACACTGAAGCTTTCTTT. The encoded protein is CASSPDRIRKDTEAFF.

The gene calls are TRBV27 and TRBJ2-3, with 11 bases aligning to TRBD1. The CDR3 runs to 16 residues. V shed 5 bases and J 4 bases; nucleotides not matched to a gene: 8. Germline lookup yields CDR1 MNHEY and CDR2 SMNVEV (reference sequence). CDR3 sequence (DNA): TGTGCCAGCAGTCCCCGGACAGGGGGCCTCCCAGATACGCAGTATTTT. Encoded protein: CASSPRTGGLPDTQYF.

The J gene is TRBJ2-7, the V gene TRBV6-1, with a weak D call TRBD1 (6 bases). CDR1 is MNHNS, CDR2 SASEGT, per germline. This CDR3 has 15 amino acids. V was shortened by 2 bases and J by 3 bases, with 14 bases between the two germline ends. Written as DNA, the CDR3 is TGTGCCAGCAGTGAATTGGGGGCCCAATTCTACGAGCAGTACTTC. Encoded protein: CASSELGAQFYEQYF.

V gene TRBV7-9 combines with J gene TRBJ2-5; the match to TRBD1 covers 7 bases. The germline V gene encodes CDR1 SEHNR and CDR2 FQNEAQ (reference sequence). V lost 5 bases to trimming and J lost 2 bases; unmatched junction nucleotides: 8. The CDR3 runs 15 residues. CDR3 protein: CASSVRGTVQETQYF. The CDR3 bases are TGTGCCAGCAGCGTTAGAGGGACAGTACAAGAGACCCAGTACTTC.